These T cell receptor beta chains were read from a single sample in a study of Graves' ophthalmopathy and Graves' hyperthyroidism. In TCRdb, the multiplex PCR reads were re-called with MiXCR into one record per CDR3 protein. The top ten hold nearly 9% of the sample, which has about 160,000 distinct CDR3 sequences, around 39% seen once. What was sequenced was peripheral blood. The receptors shown here come from a man aged 25 to 45 with Graves' ophthalmopathy. CDR3s leave out the opening cysteine and the closing phenylalanine or tryptophan. Fields, in order: V gene, clone size, J gene, CDR3 protein. Some rows mark clone size as missing; the rest say once, few, many or name a class of expanded clone.

TRBV20-1	NA	TRBJ2-5	SAQRTGNEETQY
TRBV7-2	NA	TRBJ2-5	ASSKTLLYQETQY
TRBV5-5	many	TRBJ1-2	ASTKDRGEAYGGYT
TRBV28	NA	TRBJ1-1	ASSEAQASKTEAL
TRBV7-6	many	TRBJ2-2	ASSLDSLNTGELF
TRBV15	many	TRBJ2-7	ATSRDLDRGLSYEQY
TRBV6-2/TRBV6-3	NA	TRBJ2-7	ASSYSAGELYEQY
TRBV12-3/TRBV12-4	NA	TRBJ2-5	ASSSSGRAMKTQY
TRBV11-3	many	TRBJ2-5	ASSSLAVETQY
TRBV12-3/TRBV12-4	NA	TRBJ1-1	ASSPVEMNTEAF
TRBV6-5	many	TRBJ1-1	ASSPTGLGEAF
TRBV2	NA	TRBJ1-3	ASSSRDSSGNTIY
TRBV7-8	NA	TRBJ1-3	ASSKRGAGNTIY
TRBV12-3/TRBV12-4	NA	TRBJ2-4	ASSLGLAKNIQY
TRBV6-2/TRBV6-3	many	TRBJ2-7	ASSPPGTSGIPYEQY
TRBV7-2	many	TRBJ1-2	ASSLGQKPNYGYT
TRBV7-2	NA	TRBJ2-7	ASSLAPPPPYEQY
TRBV6-5	many	TRBJ1-5	ASRQGDNQPQH
TRBV28	many	TRBJ2-2	ASSSIGTGAAGELF
TRBV29-1	many	TRBJ1-1	SVRQGGNTEAF
TRBV4-2	NA	TRBJ2-2	ASSQERENTGELF
TRBV19	NA	TRBJ1-6	ASSARDRSLGYPLH
TRBV2	many	TRBJ2-2	ASSSGRGAGELF
TRBV27	NA	TRBJ1-1	ASSSLPAPGQGLWNTEAF
TRBV20-1	many	TRBJ1-5	SAREGRVNQPQH
TRBV7-2	many	TRBJ2-2	ASSLPGGNTGELF
TRBV28	NA	TRBJ1-6	ASSSDRENSPLH
TRBV6-1	NA	TRBJ2-7	ASSPWGGTYYEQY
TRBV6-1	many	TRBJ2-1	ATNREAYNEQF
TRBV30	many	TRBJ2-2	AWSVLAGGPGELF
TRBV6-5	NA	TRBJ2-7	ASSYEAGRADEQY
TRBV12-3/TRBV12-4	many	TRBJ1-1	AQRVGRVMNTEAF